Presented here are 21 T cell receptor beta chains from one specimen sequenced in a study of CD8 T cells in ankylosing spondylitis. In TCRdb, the 5' RACE reads were re-called with MiXCR into one record per CDR3 protein. Here the sample spans 150,000 to 250,000 distinct CDR3 sequences, more than 10% being singletons. The sequencing input was blood, either unsorted or a sorted T cell fraction (not recorded which). The receptors shown here come from a male donor with ankylosing spondylitis or in good health (not recorded which).

This clonotype was recorded once. The chain employs TRBV7-9 and TRBJ1-2; D not resolved. Germline CDR1 reads SEHNR; CDR2 reads FQNEAQ (reference sequence). The V end lost 5 bases, the J end lost 2 bases, and 12 bases lay between the germline ends. CDR3 length: 14 residues. The CDR3 nucleotides are TGTGCCAGCAGCCCAGACGGGCCGAACTATGGCTACACCTTC. Its protein product is CASSPDGPNYGYTF.

This clonotype occurred many times. This rearrangement joins TRBV4-2 to TRBJ2-2; 9 nucleotides agree with TRBD2. V was clipped by 3 bases and J by 3 bases; unmatched bases: 8. This CDR3 region has 17 residues. Germline V gene sequence: CDR1 LGHNA, CDR2 YNFKEQ. DNA for the CDR3: TGTGCCAGCAGCCATTACACAGGCGGGGGGGACACCGGGGAGCTGTTTTTT. It is translated as CASSHYTGGGDTGELFF.

This clonotype appeared many times. The chain uses TRBV10-3 and TRBJ2-3, with D maybe TRBD2 (5 bases). The germline V gene encodes CDR1 ENHRY and CDR2 SYGVKD. The V gene lost 6 bases and the J gene lost 0 bases, with 13 bases spanning the gap. The CDR3 runs to 15 residues. CDR3 DNA sequence: TGTGCCATCAGCGACTACCGAACTAGCACAGATACGCAGTATTTT. This gives the protein CAISDYRTSTDTQYF.

This clonotype came up a few times. The chain has TRBV20-1 and TRBJ1-1; D unresolved. Germline values: CDR1 DFQATT, CDR2 SNEGSKA (reference sequence). Trimming shortened V by 2 bases and J by 1 base, and 5 bases separated the two germline ends. This CDR3 is built from 12 residues. The CDR3 protein is CSARTANTEAFF. The CDR3 coding sequence is TGCAGTGCTAGAACCGCGAACACTGAAGCTTTCTTT.

This clonotype was seen more than once but under ten times. This sequence joins TRBV12-3 or TRBV12-4 and TRBJ2-3, with 7 bases fitting TRBD2. This CDR3 has 13 amino acids. V lost 0 bases and J lost 6; bases outside the gene matches: 0. This chain's CDR3 is CASSLAGGDTQYF. The DNA for the CDR3 is TGTGCCAGCAGTTTAGCGGGAGGGGATACGCAGTATTTT.

This clonotype was observed at least ten times. This chain joins TRBV4-1 and TRBJ2-1, with D perhaps TRBD1 or TRBD2 (5 bases each). V was shortened by 0 bases and J by 3 bases, with 9 bases between the two germline ends. The CDR3 covers 15 residues. CDR1 and CDR2 from the germline V gene are MGHRA and YSYEKL. For the CDR3, the DNA is TGCGCCAGCAGCCAAGATCGGGGCATCTACAATGAGCAGTTCTTC. Encoded protein: CASSQDRGIYNEQFF.

The CDR3: CASSWGLGGSEQFF. The DNA for the CDR3 is TGTGCCAGCAGCTGGGGACTAGGGGGTAGTGAGCAGTTCTTC. The gene calls are TRBV7-2 and TRBJ2-1; 8 bases match TRBD2. The CDR3 spans 14 residues. J lost 9 bases, V lost 4 bases, and 8 bases had no gene match. Looked up from germline, CDR1 is SGHTA and CDR2 is FQGNSA.

In this sample, this clonotype turned up many times. The chain employs TRBV11-1 and TRBJ2-5; D is unresolved. V was cut by 0 bases and J by 5 bases, with 16 bases left in between. Germline V gene data show CDR1 as SGHAT and CDR2 as FQDESV (reference sequence). This CDR3 has 16 residues. CDR3 region: CASSLAWDGVTETQYF. CDR3 DNA: TGTGCCAGCAGCTTAGCTTGGGATGGAGTAACGGAGACCCAGTACTTC.

This clonotype has only one observation. At one of its ends the junction is not consistent with the germline gene, which may arise from a read error. This rearrangement joins TRBV20-1 to TRBJ2-7; possibly TRBD1 for D (5 bases). The germline gives CDR1 DFQATT, CDR2 SNEGSKA (reference sequence). The CDR3 covers 16 residues. The CDR3 bases are TGCTGTGCTAGAGATGTCAACCGCTACGCCGCAGGGAAGCAGTACTTC. Translation: CCARDVNRYAAGKQYF.

The V gene is TRBV19, the J gene TRBJ2-3; D unclear. The CDR3 length is 12 residues. V lost 9 bases, J lost 4 bases, and 11 bases lay in between. The germline CDR1 and CDR2 sequences are LNHDA and SQIVND (reference sequence). The CDR3 loop reads CASVDHADTQYF. The CDR3 DNA is TGTGCCAGCGTCGATCACGCAGATACGCAGTATTTT.

In its sample, this clonotype was seen a few times. The chain joins TRBV3-1 to TRBJ2-5; D assignment may be TRBD1 or TRBD2 (5 bases each). CDR1 is LGHDT and CDR2 is YNNKEL in the germline V gene (reference sequence). The length of the CDR3 is 17 residues. The V end lost 0 bases, the J end lost 0 bases, and 14 bases lay between the germline ends. The CDR3 region has the DNA TGTGCCAGCAGCCAAGAGGGGGAGCGGTCGTACCAAGAGACCCAGTACTTC. Protein: CASSQEGERSYQETQYF.

The chain combines TRBV3-1 with TRBJ2-7; no definite D call. Germline CDR1 reads LGHDT; CDR2 reads YNNKEL (reference sequence). Trimming removed 4 bases from V and 0 bases from J, with 10 bases in between. This CDR3 contains 14 residues. CDR3 bases: TGTGCCAGCAGCCCCCGCCCCAGCTCCTACGAGCAGTACTTC. Protein: CASSPRPSSYEQYF.

This clonotype was counted only a few times. The J gene is TRBJ1-2, the V gene TRBV5-6; D gene ambiguous. Germline CDR1 and CDR2: SGHDT and YYEEEE. This CDR3 is built from 15 residues. The germline V and J ends were trimmed by 4 bases and 2 bases, with 15 bases remaining between them. The CDR3 sequence: CASSQLRRVNYGYTF. The CDR3 coding sequence is TGTGCCAGCAGCCAGCTTCGGAGGGTCAACTATGGCTACACCTTC.

The J gene is TRBJ2-5, the V gene TRBV3-1; 9 positions agree with TRBD2. The CDR3 consists of 16 residues. V trimming: 1 base; J trimming: 2 bases; junction bases outside the gene matches: 5. Germline values: CDR1 LGHDT, CDR2 YNNKEL (reference sequence). DNA of the CDR3: TGTGCCAGCAGCCAAGTAGGTAGCGGGGGACAAGAGACCCAGTACTTC. Encoded protein: CASSQVGSGGQETQYF.

This clonotype was detected only once. The chain links TRBV7-9 to TRBJ2-7; perhaps D is TRBD1 or TRBD2 (5 bases each). Trimming left V 5 bases short and J 2 bases short, with 13 bases between. The CDR3 sequence is 14 residues long. The germline CDR1 and CDR2 sequences are SEHNR and FQNEAQ (reference sequence). In nucleotides, the CDR3 is TGTGCCAGCAGCGGATCCGGGGCCGCCTACGAGCAGTACTTC. Translated: CASSGSGAAYEQYF.

This clonotype has a handful of counts. This rearrangement joins TRBV3-1 to TRBJ2-1; the D gene is possibly TRBD2 (5 bases). The CDR3 length is 15 residues. Germline V gives CDR1 LGHDT, CDR2 YNNKEL (reference sequence). Trimming took 0 bases from V and 2 from J, leaving 8 bases between them. CDR3 loop: CASSQEIGAYNEQFF. CDR3 DNA: TGTGCCAGCAGCCAAGAGATCGGGGCCTACAATGAGCAGTTCTTC.

This clonotype was recorded once. V usage is TRBV12-3 or TRBV12-4 and J usage is TRBJ2-3, with D possibly being TRBD2 (5 bases). CDR3 length equals 13 residues. V lost 5 bases and J lost 14, with 20 bases in between. Written as DNA, the CDR3 is TGTGCCAGCAGTGGGGTGACCGGGATCCAAATGTATTTT. Encoded protein: CASSGVTGIQMYF.

The table lists this clonotype with a few counts. The chain has TRBV5-6 and TRBJ2-7; 10 nucleotides align to TRBD1. With V trimmed by 0 bases and J by 2 bases, 5 bases remained unmatched. CDR3 size: 16 residues. Germline-derived CDR1 and CDR2 are SGHDT and YYEEEE. Here the CDR3 reads CASSLGQGAATYEQYF. The CDR3 bases are TGTGCCAGCAGCTTGGGACAGGGGGCGGCCACCTACGAGCAGTACTTC.

This clonotype has only a few counts. V and J are TRBV29-1 and TRBJ2-1, with no clear D. Trimming stripped 6 bases from V and 0 bases from J, with 15 bases between. This CDR3 is built from 15 residues. Germline V lookup: CDR1 SQVTM, CDR2 ANQGSEA. CDR3 residues: CSVITALSSYNEQFF. In DNA form, the CDR3 reads TGCAGCGTGATTACAGCCCTGAGCTCCTACAATGAGCAGTTCTTC.

The rearrangement links TRBV27 to TRBJ1-2, with no clear D. The V gene's germline CDR1 is MNHEY and CDR2 SMNVEV (reference sequence). V was clipped by 0 bases and J by 0 bases, with 5 bases between them. This CDR3 is built from 14 residues. The CDR3 region has the DNA TGTGCCAGCAGTTTATCGCCAGCTAACTATGGCTACACCTTC. Its protein is CASSLSPANYGYTF.

This clonotype occurred a few times. The chain couples TRBV4-1 to TRBJ2-1; possibly TRBD1 for D (5 bases). The CDR3 loop spans 15 amino acids. The V gene lost 0 bases and the J gene lost 9 bases, with 15 bases spanning the gap. The germline gives CDR1 MGHRA, CDR2 YSYEKL. CDR3 sequence reads: CASSQEARDGGEQFF. In nucleotides, the CDR3 is TGCGCCAGCAGCCAAGAGGCCAGGGATGGTGGTGAGCAGTTCTTC.